These T cell receptor beta chains were read from a single sample in a study of OX40 agonist ivuxolimab in advanced cancers. TCRdb keeps only in-frame clones here, not all; method: immunoSEQ multiplex PCR. Of about 60,000 clones detected, approximately 89% appear once; the ten largest clones hold 1.1%. The specimen comprised CD4+ or CD8+ T cells sorted from blood, sampled in a trial of the OX40 agonist ivuxolimab. Receptor source: an adult with an advanced solid tumor such as melanoma, head and neck, liver or kidney cancer. The CDR3 runs from the conserved cysteine through the conserved F or W. A D gene is named only where the DNA matches it firmly. Only some rows state a clone size, as once, few, many or a class for expanded clones.

V gene: TRBV28
clone size: NA
D gene: NA
J gene: TRBJ2-3
CDR3 DNA: TGTGCCAGCAGTTTATTACAGGCCACAGATACGCAGTATTTT
CDR3 protein: CASSLLQATDTQYF

V gene: TRBV7-2
clone size: once
D gene: NA
J gene: TRBJ1-4
CDR3 DNA: TGTGCCAGCAGCCTCGTGGGGGGCGCTCTTGAAAAACTGTTTTTT
CDR3 protein: CASSLVGGALEKLFF

V gene: TRBV28
clone size: NA
D gene: NA
J gene: TRBJ2-2
CDR3 DNA: TGTGCCAGCAGTTTTGAGAGAGCTCCCACCGGGGAGCTGTTTTTT
CDR3 protein: CASSFERAPTGELFF

V gene: TRBV11-2
clone size: NA
D gene: NA
J gene: TRBJ2-1
CDR3 DNA: TGTGCCAGCAGCCCCGGACATAACAATGAGCAGTTCTTC
CDR3 protein: CASSPGHNNEQFF

V gene: TRBV19
clone size: NA
D gene: NA
J gene: TRBJ1-3
CDR3 DNA: TGTGCCAGTAGTATAGCCAACCCAGGCGGAAACACCATATATTTT
CDR3 protein: CASSIANPGGNTIYF

V gene: TRBV11-3
clone size: once
D gene: TRBD2
J gene: TRBJ2-1
CDR3 DNA: TGTGCCAGCAGCACCGGACTAGCGGGAGATCGGGCTGAGCAGTTCTTC
CDR3 protein: CASSTGLAGDRAEQFF

V gene: TRBV28
clone size: NA
D gene: NA
J gene: TRBJ2-2
CDR3 DNA: TGTGCCAGCAGTTCGCTGGGGGCCCCCCGAAGCACCGGGGAGCTGTTTTTT
CDR3 protein: CASSSLGAPRSTGELFF

V gene: TRBV5-6
clone size: NA
D gene: NA
J gene: TRBJ2-2
CDR3 DNA: TGTGCCAGCAGCTTGGGATGGATAGAGACCGGGGAGCTGTTTTTT
CDR3 protein: CASSLGWIETGELFF

V gene: TRBV6-6
clone size: NA
D gene: TRBD2
J gene: TRBJ2-3
CDR3 DNA: TGTGCCAGCAGTTCCACTAGCGACCCTCGGGCAGATACGCAGTATTTT
CDR3 protein: CASSSTSDPRADTQYF

V gene: TRBV28
clone size: NA
D gene: TRBD2
J gene: TRBJ2-4
CDR3 DNA: TGTGCCAGCAGTATCTCAACAGGGGGACTAGCGATTTTTCAGTACTTC
CDR3 protein: CASSISTGGLAIFQYF

V gene: TRBV27
clone size: NA
D gene: NA
J gene: TRBJ2-1
CDR3 DNA: TGTGCCAGCAGTTTAGCGGGACGTTTCGATGAGCAGTTCTTC
CDR3 protein: CASSLAGRFDEQFF

V gene: TRBV11-1
clone size: NA
D gene: NA
J gene: TRBJ2-7
CDR3 DNA: TGTGCCAGCAGACGCCAGGGAAACACCTACGAGCAGTACTTC
CDR3 protein: CASRRQGNTYEQYF

V gene: TRBV28
clone size: NA
D gene: NA
J gene: TRBJ1-1
CDR3 DNA: TGTGCCAGCAGTGTACGGGGGCGATGGACTGAAGCTTTCTTT
CDR3 protein: CASSVRGRWTEAFF

V gene: TRBV5-6
clone size: NA
D gene: NA
J gene: TRBJ2-7
CDR3 DNA: TGTGCCAGCAGCTTAACCTACGAGCAGTACTTC
CDR3 protein: CASSLTYEQYF

V gene: TRBV28
clone size: NA
D gene: NA
J gene: TRBJ2-1
CDR3 DNA: TGTGCCAGCAGAATGTGGTCTGGCGGCTCCTACAATGAGCAGTTCTTC
CDR3 protein: CASRMWSGGSYNEQFF

V gene: TRBV27
clone size: NA
D gene: TRBD2
J gene: TRBJ2-1
CDR3 DNA: TGTGCCAGCAACTCAAGGGGGACTAGCGGTTTTATCAATGAGCAGTTCTTC
CDR3 protein: CASNSRGTSGFINEQFF

V gene: TRBV18
clone size: NA
D gene: TRBD1
J gene: TRBJ2-2
CDR3 DNA: TGTGCCAGCTCATCACAGGGGCACACCGGGGAGCTGTTTTTT
CDR3 protein: CASSSQGHTGELFF

V gene: TRBV18
clone size: NA
D gene: NA
J gene: TRBJ1-4
CDR3 DNA: TGTGCCAGCTCACCAGGGGCAGGCCTAGATGAAAAACTGTTTTTT
CDR3 protein: CASSPGAGLDEKLFF

V gene: TRBV5-4
clone size: NA
D gene: NA
J gene: TRBJ1-2
CDR3 DNA: TGTGCCAGCAGCGGGACTGGAACGGAATTCGAGGGGGATGGCTACACCTTC
CDR3 protein: CASSGTGTEFEGDGYTF

V gene: TRBV18
clone size: NA
D gene: NA
J gene: TRBJ1-2
CDR3 DNA: TGTGCCAGCTTTGATCCGAGGGAGAACTATGGCTACACCTTC
CDR3 protein: CASFDPRENYGYTF

V gene: TRBV9
clone size: once
D gene: NA
J gene: TRBJ1-1
CDR3 DNA: TGTGCCAGCAGCGTAGACGCGTGGGGCACTGAAGCTTTCTTT
CDR3 protein: CASSVDAWGTEAFF

V gene: TRBV9
clone size: once
D gene: NA
J gene: TRBJ2-3
CDR3 DNA: TGTGCCAGCAGCGTAGAGGCGGAATCTACGCAGTATTTT
CDR3 protein: CASSVEAESTQYF

V gene: TRBV6-5
clone size: NA
D gene: NA
J gene: TRBJ1-3
CDR3 DNA: TGTGCCAGCAGCACCAGCTCTGGAAACACCATATATTTT
CDR3 protein: CASSTSSGNTIYF

V gene: TRBV27
clone size: NA
D gene: NA
J gene: TRBJ2-3
CDR3 DNA: TGTGCCAGCAGTTCCCACCCCTCCTACACAGATACGCAGTATTTT
CDR3 protein: CASSSHPSYTDTQYF

V gene: TRBV28
clone size: NA
D gene: NA
J gene: TRBJ2-3
CDR3 DNA: TGTGCCAGCAGCCCTACGGCCCGACTTCGCACAGATACGCAGTATTTT
CDR3 protein: CASSPTARLRTDTQYF

V gene: TRBV6-5
clone size: NA
D gene: NA
J gene: TRBJ2-1
CDR3 DNA: TGTGCCAGCAGTTACTCCGCGGGACCCTACAATGAGCAGTTCTTC
CDR3 protein: CASSYSAGPYNEQFF

V gene: TRBV5-8
clone size: NA
D gene: NA
J gene: TRBJ2-7
CDR3 DNA: TGTGCCAGCAGCTTGGAGAAGGGGTTTTTGACCTACGAGCAGTACTTC
CDR3 protein: CASSLEKGFLTYEQYF

V gene: TRBV7-8
clone size: medium-sized
D gene: TRBD2
J gene: TRBJ2-7
CDR3 DNA: TGTGCCAGCAGGGTGGCGGGAGGGGAGACCTACGAGCAGTACTTC
CDR3 protein: CASRVAGGETYEQYF

V gene: TRBV5-4
clone size: NA
D gene: NA
J gene: TRBJ2-3
CDR3 DNA: TGTGCCAGCAGTTTTTGGAGCGGTCCAGATACGCAGTATTTT
CDR3 protein: CASSFWSGPDTQYF

V gene: TRBV28
clone size: NA
D gene: NA
J gene: TRBJ2-7
CDR3 DNA: TGTGCCAGCAGTTTATTCCACCGACACTACGAGCAGTACTTC
CDR3 protein: CASSLFHRHYEQYF

V gene: TRBV5-6
clone size: NA
D gene: TRBD1
J gene: TRBJ1-2
CDR3 DNA: TGTGCCAGCAGCTACCTGACAGGGAAGGCCTATGGCTACACCTTC
CDR3 protein: CASSYLTGKAYGYTF

V gene: TRBV7-2
clone size: NA
D gene: NA
J gene: TRBJ1-4
CDR3 DNA: TGTGCCAGCAGCGTCCGAAACGGGGAAAAACTGTTTTTT
CDR3 protein: CASSVRNGEKLFF

V gene: TRBV7-8
clone size: once
D gene: NA
J gene: TRBJ2-5
CDR3 DNA: TGTGCCTCGGGGTTGGAGACCCAGTACTTC
CDR3 protein: CASGLETQYF

V gene: TRBV2
clone size: NA
D gene: NA
J gene: TRBJ2-5
CDR3 DNA: TGTGCCAGCAGTTTTAGGACTTTCCCGGAGACCCAGTACTTC
CDR3 protein: CASSFRTFPETQYF

V gene: TRBV18
clone size: NA
D gene: TRBD1
J gene: TRBJ1-5
CDR3 DNA: TGTGCCAGCTCACGGGTGTCAGGGGGTGTCAATCAGCCCCAGCATTTT
CDR3 protein: CASSRVSGGVNQPQHF

V gene: TRBV19
clone size: once
D gene: TRBD1
J gene: TRBJ1-1
CDR3 DNA: TGTGCCAGTAGTAAACAGGGGTGGACTGAAGCTTTCTTT
CDR3 protein: CASSKQGWTEAFF

V gene: TRBV4-1
clone size: NA
D gene: NA
J gene: TRBJ1-3
CDR3 DNA: TGCGCCAGCAGCCTAGAAGGCGACCTCTCTGGAAACACCATATATTTT
CDR3 protein: CASSLEGDLSGNTIYF

V gene: TRBV28
clone size: once
D gene: TRBD2
J gene: TRBJ2-1
CDR3 DNA: TGTGCCAGCAATAGCGGGAGTGTTTCCTACAATGAGCAGTTCTTC
CDR3 protein: CASNSGSVSYNEQFF

V gene: TRBV11-3
clone size: NA
D gene: NA
J gene: TRBJ2-1
CDR3 DNA: TGTGCCAGCAGCTTAGATTCTAGTAGGAGTCATGAGCAGTTCTTC
CDR3 protein: CASSLDSSRSHEQFF

V gene: TRBV7-8
clone size: NA
D gene: NA
J gene: TRBJ1-2
CDR3 DNA: TGTGCCAGCAGCTTAGCGTATGGGACTGCGAGGAATGGCTACACCTTC
CDR3 protein: CASSLAYGTARNGYTF

V gene: TRBV7-2
clone size: NA
D gene: TRBD2
J gene: TRBJ2-3
CDR3 DNA: TGTGCCAGCAGCCCGGGACTATCCTACACAGATACGCAGTATTTT
CDR3 protein: CASSPGLSYTDTQYF

V gene: TRBV27
clone size: NA
D gene: TRBD1
J gene: TRBJ2-4
CDR3 DNA: TGTGCCAGCAGTCCGACCCTTGGACAGGGGTTAGCCAAAAACATTCAGTACTTC
CDR3 protein: CASSPTLGQGLAKNIQYF

V gene: TRBV30
clone size: NA
D gene: TRBD1
J gene: TRBJ2-7
CDR3 DNA: TGTGCCTGGAACCCGCTCTCCCGGGACAGGGAAACCTACGAGCAGTACTTC
CDR3 protein: CAWNPLSRDRETYEQYF

V gene: TRBV18
clone size: NA
D gene: NA
J gene: TRBJ1-2
CDR3 DNA: TGTGCCAGCTCACCAGGGGTCGAACAGACAAATGGCTACACCTTC
CDR3 protein: CASSPGVEQTNGYTF

V gene: TRBV11-3
clone size: few
D gene: NA
J gene: TRBJ1-5
CDR3 DNA: TGTGCCAGCAGTCCCAGGCCACAAATCCATCAGCCCCAGCATTTT
CDR3 protein: CASSPRPQIHQPQHF

V gene: TRBV6-5
clone size: once
D gene: NA
J gene: TRBJ2-5
CDR3 DNA: TGTGCCAGCAGTAGGAATGTGGAGACCCAGTACTTC
CDR3 protein: CASSRNVETQYF

V gene: TRBV14
clone size: NA
D gene: TRBD2
J gene: TRBJ2-1
CDR3 DNA: TGTGCCAGCAGCCAAGTGGCAGCGGCCGGGAGGTACAATGAGCAGTTCTTC
CDR3 protein: CASSQVAAAGRYNEQFF

V gene: TRBV27
clone size: NA
D gene: NA
J gene: TRBJ1-6
CDR3 DNA: TGTGCCAGCAGTTTGAACGGTTCACCCCTCCACTTT
CDR3 protein: CASSLNGSPLHF

V gene: TRBV9
clone size: few
D gene: NA
J gene: TRBJ2-1
CDR3 DNA: TGTGCCAGCAGCGTAGCGGTAGCATCGGATGAGCAGTTCTTC
CDR3 protein: CASSVAVASDEQFF

V gene: TRBV15
clone size: once
D gene: TRBD2
J gene: TRBJ2-2
CDR3 DNA: TGTGCCACCAGCCCGGGTGGCGGGAGACGGGGCGGGGAGCTGTTTTTT
CDR3 protein: CATSPGGGRRGGELFF

V gene: TRBV15
clone size: NA
D gene: NA
J gene: TRBJ1-2
CDR3 DNA: TGTGCCACCAGCAGAGGAGGGGTTAACTATGGCTACACCTTC
CDR3 protein: CATSRGGVNYGYTF

V gene: TRBV19
clone size: NA
D gene: NA
J gene: TRBJ2-1
CDR3 DNA: TGTGCCAGTAGTAGAAGGGAAGTAAATGAGCAGTTCTTC
CDR3 protein: CASSRREVNEQFF